A single sample is the source of the 17 T cell receptor beta chains below, sequenced in a study of vaccination and CD4 T cells after COVID-19. Their cognate antigens are unknown. The Oncomine TCR Beta short-read assay was applied to DNA of cultured CD4+ T cells. A single record per CDR3 protein comes from TCRdb applying MiXCR to the PCR reads. The sample carries 20,000 to 25,000 distinct CDR3 sequences, about 39% recorded once. Treatment defined: approximately nine-day PBMC culture with coronavirus spike peptide pools or control peptides (ViraFEST assay). What was sequenced was CD4+ T cells from blood, cultured in vitro. The receptors shown here come from a human donor who had recovered from COVID-19.

The chain has TRBV6-1 and TRBJ2-3; D unresolved. Germline V gives CDR1 MNHNS, CDR2 SASEGT. Trimming shortened V by 5 bases and J by 0 bases, and 6 bases separated the two germline ends. The CDR3 has 13 amino acids. This CDR3 reads CASSRLSTDTQYF. CDR3 nucleotide sequence: TGTGCCAGCAGTCGACTCAGCACAGATACGCAGTATTTT.

V is TRBV15 and J is TRBJ2-3; D is possibly TRBD2 (5 bases). V lost 1 base, J lost 2 bases, and 10 bases lay in between. Germline assignment: CDR1 LNHNV and CDR2 YYDKDF (reference sequence). The CDR3 contains 15 residues. CDR3 amino acids: CATSRGSEVTDTQYF. The CDR3 nucleotides read TGTGCCACCAGCAGAGGTAGCGAGGTCACAGATACGCAGTATTTT.

By sample share, this clonotype is medium-sized. The rearrangement uses TRBV11-3 and TRBJ1-2; 7 bases agree with TRBD1. The CDR3 has 15 residues. The V segment lost 5 bases and the J segment 7 bases; nucleotides outside the gene matches: 13. Germline assignment: CDR1 SGHNT and CDR2 YENEEA. The CDR3 reads CASSGPGQRPFGYTF. The CDR3 DNA is TGTGCCAGCAGCGGCCCGGGACAGAGGCCCTTTGGCTACACCTTC.

This rearrangement joins TRBV20-1 to TRBJ1-2; D is perhaps TRBD1 (6 bases). The CDR3 is 15 amino acids. Germline CDR1 DFQATT, CDR2 SNEGSKA (reference sequence). Trimming removed 3 bases at V and 0 bases at J, with 14 bases between. DNA for the CDR3: TGCAGTGCTAGTGGGGGCACGACCCCTAACTATGGCTACACCTTC. Its translation: CSASGGTTPNYGYTF.

This clonotype was seen a handful of times. This sequence joins TRBV27 and TRBJ2-7, with 11 nucleotides matching TRBD1. The trim removed 2 bases at V and 3 bases at J, leaving 6 bases unmatched. This CDR3 contains 16 residues. Germline CDR1 reads MNHEY; CDR2 reads SMNVEV (reference sequence). CDR3 sequence (DNA): TGTGCCAGCAGTTTAACCGCCGGGACAGGGGGCTACGAGCAGTACTTC. It yields the protein CASSLTAGTGGYEQYF.

This clonotype was counted between two and nine times. J is TRBJ2-7 and V is TRBV19, with D perhaps TRBD1 (5 bases). The CDR3 is made up of 16 amino acids. Germline V CDR1 and CDR2: LNHDA, SQIVND (reference sequence). Trimming cost V 3 bases and J 5 bases, with 20 bases left between them. The CDR3 here is CASSIGMGFQGHEQYF. CDR3 nucleotide sequence: TGTGCCAGTAGTATTGGGATGGGGTTTCAGGGCCACGAGCAGTACTTC.

This clonotype was seen only a few times. The chain recombines TRBV20-1 with TRBJ2-1, with 7 bases matching TRBD2. This CDR3 is 15 amino acids long. In germline, CDR1 is DFQATT, CDR2 SNEGSKA (reference sequence). V shed 6 bases, J shed 5 bases, and the junction held 13 bases outside the gene matches. This CDR3 reads CSATGGSGPDNEQFF. The CDR3 DNA is TGCAGTGCAACGGGGGGAAGCGGACCCGACAATGAGCAGTTCTTC.

V gene TRBV12-3 or TRBV12-4 combines with J gene TRBJ1-5; D remains unclear. CDR3 length: 13 residues. Trimming cost V 4 bases and J 4 bases, with 8 bases left between them. The CDR3 nucleotides are TGTGCCAGCAGTTATGGGCCAAATCAGCCCCAGCATTTT. This translates into CASSYGPNQPQHF.

The CDR3 coding sequence is TGCGCCAGCAAGTGGTTGGCACCCACGTCAGATTCACCCCTCCACTTT. Protein sequence: CASKWLAPTSDSPLHF. The genes are TRBV10-1 and TRBJ1-6; no definite D call. The V gene lost 7 bases and the J gene lost 8 bases, with 21 bases spanning the gap. Germline CDR1 is WNHNN and CDR2 is SYGVQD (reference sequence). The CDR3 has 16 residues.

V gene TRBV12-3 or TRBV12-4 combines with J gene TRBJ2-6; a weak D match, TRBD1 (6 bases). The CDR3 extends over 15 amino acids. V shed 1 base and J shed 2 bases, with 6 bases lying between them. CDR3 sequence (DNA): TGTGCCAGCAGTTTAGACAGGGCTGGGGCCAACGTCCTGACTTTC. Translated, it gives CASSLDRAGANVLTF.

This clonotype was seen a few times. The rearrangement uses TRBV6-1 and TRBJ2-5, with 7 bases fitting TRBD2. J gave up 5 bases and V 6 bases, and 9 bases lay outside the gene matches. In germline, CDR1 is MNHNS, CDR2 SASEGT. The CDR3 runs to 14 residues. CDR3 in amino acids: CASRLAGGIETQYF. DNA for the CDR3: TGTGCCAGCAGACTAGCCGGGGGGATCGAGACCCAGTACTTC.

This clonotype has just a few counts. The rearrangement joins TRBV11-2 to TRBJ2-5; D is tentatively TRBD1 or TRBD2 (6 bases each). Germline V gives CDR1 SGHAT, CDR2 FQNNGV. Trimming removed 2 bases from V and 3 bases from J, with 16 bases in between. The length of the CDR3 is 16 residues. This CDR3 is CASSLLGGPPEETQYF. As DNA, the CDR3 is TGTGCCAGCAGCTTATTAGGGGGGCCTCCCGAAGAGACCCAGTACTTC.

In this sample, this clonotype turned up a few times. V usage is TRBV6-5 and J usage is TRBJ1-5, with D possibly TRBD1 on 5 matching bases. The CDR3 spans 15 residues. Germline CDR1 is MNHEY and CDR2 is SVGAGI. Trimming removed 2 bases at V and 2 bases at J, with 10 bases between. The CDR3 nucleotides read TGTGCCAGCAGTTACAAGGGGCGCCGCAATCAGCCCCAGCATTTT. Its protein is CASSYKGRRNQPQHF.

The genes are TRBV11-2 and TRBJ2-2; D possibly matches TRBD1 or TRBD2 (5 bases each). The CDR3 is made up of 15 amino acids. The germline V and J ends were trimmed by 3 bases and 4 bases, with 12 bases remaining between them. Germline V gives CDR1 SGHAT, CDR2 FQNNGV. This CDR3 is CASSLRGSATGELFF. CDR3 in DNA: TGTGCCAGCAGCTTGAGGGGTTCGGCCACCGGGGAGCTGTTTTTT.

The chain uses TRBV19 and TRBJ2-3, with D uncertain. V was shortened by 0 bases and J by 0 bases, with 7 bases between the two germline ends. The CDR3 covers 15 residues. Germline V gene sequence: CDR1 LNHDA, CDR2 SQIVND (reference sequence). CDR3 nucleotides: TGTGCCAGTAGTATAGAAGGGTCTAGCACAGATACGCAGTATTTT. Amino acids: CASSIEGSSTDTQYF.

This chain joins TRBV29-1 and TRBJ2-7; D may match TRBD1 or TRBD2 (5 bases each). The CDR3 length is 13 residues. The ends were cut back, 4 bases at V and 0 bases at J, with 10 bases in the middle. Germline assignment: CDR1 SQVTM and CDR2 ANQGSEA. CDR3 DNA: TGCAGCGTTGTTTGGGGGTACTCCTACGAGCAGTACTTC. Its translation: CSVVWGYSYEQYF.

The chain carries TRBV10-3 and TRBJ2-1; D call uncertain. CDR1 is ENHRY, CDR2 SYGVKD, per germline. The CDR3 is made up of 12 amino acids. V lost 5 bases, J lost 7 bases, and 9 bases lay in between. This chain's CDR3 is CAISPTENEQFF. Written as DNA, the CDR3 is TGTGCCATCAGTCCTACAGAAAATGAGCAGTTCTTC.